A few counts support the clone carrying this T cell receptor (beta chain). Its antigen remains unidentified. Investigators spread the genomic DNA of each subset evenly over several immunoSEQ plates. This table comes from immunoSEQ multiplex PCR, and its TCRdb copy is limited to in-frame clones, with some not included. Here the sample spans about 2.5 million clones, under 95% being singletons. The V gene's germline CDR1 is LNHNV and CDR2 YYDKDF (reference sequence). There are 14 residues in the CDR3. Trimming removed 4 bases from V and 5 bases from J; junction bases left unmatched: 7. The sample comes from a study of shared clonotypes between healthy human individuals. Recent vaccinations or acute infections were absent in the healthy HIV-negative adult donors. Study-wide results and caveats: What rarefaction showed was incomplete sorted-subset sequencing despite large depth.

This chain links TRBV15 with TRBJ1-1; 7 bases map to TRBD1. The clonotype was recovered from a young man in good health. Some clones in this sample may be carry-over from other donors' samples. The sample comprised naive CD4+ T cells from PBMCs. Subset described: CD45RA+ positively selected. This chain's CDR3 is CATSTWGTATEAFF. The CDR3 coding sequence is TGTGCCACCAGCACCTGGGGGACAGCAACTGAAGCTTTCTTT. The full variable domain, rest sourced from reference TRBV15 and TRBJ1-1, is DAMVIQNPRYQVTQFGKPVTLSCSQTLNHNVMYWYQQKSSQAPKLLFHYYDKDFNNEADTPDNFQSRRPNTSFCFLDIRSPGLGDTAMYLCATSTWGTATEAFFGQGTRLTVV.